This TCR beta chain was sequenced during a study of CD8+CD57+ T cells in acquired aplastic anemia. Across the study: Isolated CD4+ and CD8+ cells, once sorted, yielded DNA averaging 3.2 ug. Whole-study results and caveats: Patients and controls shared over 25 CD8+ CDR3 sequences, highly expressed in patients.

According to the study, genomic DNA was the template for TCR beta VDJ and CDR3 profiling. A single record per CDR3 protein comes from TCRdb applying MiXCR to the reads. The table has 150,000 to 200,000 distinct CDR3 sequences, 45% to 50% seen once. An expansion of CD8+CD57+ cells by flow cytometry had been shown in patients chosen for sequencing. With no exception, the patients had severe acquired aplastic anemia. This CDR3 region has 16 residues. Germline assignment: CDR1 SGHVT and CDR2 SQSDAQ. Comments on this clonotype: The antigen is not known. Compared with germline, one end of the junction differs, possibly owing to a read error.

The gene calls are TRBV7-4 and TRBJ2-1, with a tentative D call TRBD2 (6 bases). Specimen: sorted CD4+, CD8+, or CD8+CD57+ T cells (not recorded which) from PBMCs. The receptor was derived from a human donor with aplastic anemia. The CDR3 DNA sequence: TGTGCCAGCAGCTTAGCGCACGGGAGTTCCTACAATGGGCAGTTCTTC. Translating it yields CASSLAHGSSYNGQFF.